The 2 T cell receptor beta chains below were found in one sample sequenced in a study of cytomegalovirus exposure and HLA in healthy donors. It was with 60 Vbeta and 13 Jbeta primers that the PCR ran. Sequencing was performed with immunoSEQ multiplex PCR; in TCRdb, only in-frame clones are kept and a portion is missing. The sample contains about 120,000 clones, 78% of which appear only once. The sample comprised PBMCs. Receptors originate from a woman aged 25 to 39 in good health and CMV-seropositive.

In its sample, this clone was seen once. The chain combines TRBV19 with TRBJ1-1; 8 bases fit TRBD1. The length of the CDR3 is 14 residues. Trimming cost V 6 bases and J 7 bases; bases outside gene matches: 10. Germline CDR1 reads LNHDA; CDR2 reads SQIVND (reference sequence). The CDR3 loop is CASRRTGSENEAFF. In nucleotides, the CDR3 is TGTGCCAGTAGGAGGACAGGGTCAGAGAATGAAGCTTTCTTT.

V and J are TRBV10-3 and TRBJ1-2; a weak D match, TRBD1 (5 bases). V was cut by 2 bases and J by 9 bases, with 19 bases left in between. This CDR3 is built from 15 residues. CDR1 and CDR2 (germline): ENHRY, SYGVKD. The CDR3 DNA sequence: TGTGCCATCAGTGAGACAGCGGGGACGCTGGGTAGCTACACCTTC. Translation gives CAISETAGTLGSYTF.